Listed below are T cell receptor beta chains from one sample, sequenced in a study of blood T cell repertoires in COVID-19. Assay used: immunoSEQ multiplex PCR; TCRdb lists only in-frame clones, some missing. The sample has hundreds of thousands of clones; 85% are singletons. Sequencing was carried out using PBMCs or T cells enriched from blood (not recorded which). The receptors shown here come from a woman between 50 and 59 years old who had recovered from COVID-19. Each CDR3 is given with its conserved first and last residue. Each record gives: D gene, V gene, J gene, clone size, CDR3 DNA, CDR3 protein. The D gene is left open where the match is weak. Clone size, where shown, is once, few, many, or a class for clones that have expanded.

D: .; V: TRBV30; J: TRBJ2-5; size: .; DNA: TGTGCCTGGAGGGGGAAGGGGAGGGAGACCCAGTACTTC; CDR3: CAWRGKGRETQYF
D: TRBD1; V: TRBV4-3; J: TRBJ1-2; size: .; DNA: TGCGCCAGCAGCCAAGTTACAGGGGGCTTGAACTATGGCTACACCTTC; CDR3: CASSQVTGGLNYGYTF
D: TRBD1; V: TRBV5-1; J: TRBJ1-1; size: .; DNA: TGCGCCAGCACCTCAAACAGGGGGCCCATGAACACTGAAGCTTTCTTT; CDR3: CASTSNRGPMNTEAFF
D: .; V: TRBV7-6; J: TRBJ2-5; size: few; DNA: TGTGCCAGCAGTCCTCCCCCTGGACTGGGAGAGACCCAGTACTTC; CDR3: CASSPPPGLGETQYF
D: .; V: TRBV5-1; J: TRBJ2-2; size: .; DNA: TGCGCCAGCAGCTTCGCGAGGCGGGGGCCAAACACCGGGGAGCTGTTTTTT; CDR3: CASSFARRGPNTGELFF
D: TRBD1; V: TRBV7-8; J: TRBJ1-5; size: .; DNA: TGTGCCAGCAGCCAACAGGGGCCCTATAGCAATCAGCCCCAGCATTTT; CDR3: CASSQQGPYSNQPQHF
D: .; V: TRBV4-1; J: TRBJ2-3; size: once; DNA: TGCGCCAGCAGCACGATGACTAGCACAGATACGCAGTATTTT; CDR3: CASSTMTSTDTQYF
D: .; V: TRBV20-1; J: TRBJ2-5; size: .; DNA: TGCAGTTCGGACAGGGAGGGGACCCAGTACTTC; CDR3: CSSDREGTQYF
D: TRBD1; V: TRBV6-6; J: TRBJ1-1; size: .; DNA: TGTGCCAGCAGTTACACAGGGGGGAACACTGAAGCTTTCTTT; CDR3: CASSYTGGNTEAFF
D: TRBD2; V: TRBV27; J: TRBJ2-3; size: .; DNA: TGTGCCAGCCGAAGCGGGAGCCTGGCAGATACGCAGTATTTT; CDR3: CASRSGSLADTQYF
D: TRBD1; V: TRBV27; J: TRBJ2-7; size: .; DNA: TGTGCCAGCAGTTTCGACAGGGTTAACTACGAGCAGTACTTC; CDR3: CASSFDRVNYEQYF
D: .; V: TRBV19; J: TRBJ1-1; size: .; DNA: TGTGCCAGTAGTATGACAATAAGGTCTACGTCTCCAGCTTTCTTT; CDR3: CASSMTIRSTSPAFF
D: .; V: TRBV5-1; J: TRBJ2-7; size: .; DNA: TGCGCCAGCAGCTCAGGCGGGCATACCTACGAGCAGTACTTC; CDR3: CASSSGGHTYEQYF
D: TRBD1; V: TRBV6-5; J: TRBJ2-7; size: .; DNA: TGTGCCAGCAGTCGAGGGGGCTGGCCCACCTACGAGCAGTACTTC; CDR3: CASSRGGWPTYEQYF
D: TRBD1; V: TRBV6-1; J: TRBJ1-5; size: .; DNA: TGTGCCAGCAGTGAATTGGGGACAGGAGAGACGCCCCAGCATTTT; CDR3: CASSELGTGETPQHF
D: .; V: TRBV11-2; J: TRBJ1-4; size: once; DNA: TGTGCCAGCAGCTCACGGACCGGGGAACCACGATTAGGTCTGTTTTTT; CDR3: CASSSRTGEPRLGLFF
D: TRBD1; V: TRBV5-5; J: TRBJ2-7; size: .; DNA: TGTGCCAGCAGCTTGGTAGCAGGGGGCGCCTACGAGCAGTACTTC; CDR3: CASSLVAGGAYEQYF